These 30 T cell receptor beta chains came from one sample sequenced in a study of sequential checkpoint blockade in melanoma. The sample's treatment: randomized to nivolumab then ipilimumab (arm A) or the reverse (arm B). Assay used: immunoSEQ multiplex PCR; TCRdb lists only in-frame clones, some missing. The table has 3,000 to 4,000 clones, 15% to 20% seen once. Material: tumor tissue (inferred from file names), obtained from a patient given nivolumab and ipilimumab in sequence. The receptors were sampled from a human donor with melanoma.

This clone was seen only a few times. The rearrangement links TRBV19 to TRBJ2-3; D remains unclear. V dropped 5 bases and J dropped 2 bases, with 11 bases sitting between them. The CDR3 extends over 14 amino acids. Germline V lookup: CDR1 LNHDA, CDR2 SQIVND (reference sequence). The CDR3 nucleotides are TGTGCCAGTAGTCCTGATTACAACACAGATACGCAGTATTTT. Translation gives CASSPDYNTDTQYF.

This clone was detected only a few times. J is TRBJ2-1 and V is TRBV23-1; TRBD1 agrees at 7 bases. TRBV23-1 is identified as an open reading frame with a role that is uncertain. Unmatched junction bases numbered 4, after V lost 8 bases and J lost 3 bases. This CDR3 is 13 amino acids long. The CDR3 loop is CASSRTGYNEQFF. CDR3 nucleotides: TGCGCCAGCTCGAGGACAGGCTACAATGAGCAGTTCTTC.

V gene TRBV5-1 combines with J gene TRBJ2-3; D perhaps matches TRBD2 (6 bases). The CDR3 extends over 14 amino acids. CDR1 is SGHRS, CDR2 YFSETQ, per germline. The V end lost 7 bases, the J end lost 6 bases, and 18 bases lay between the germline ends. CDR3 coding DNA: TGCGCCAGCTCCGCGGGGACCAAGGTGGATACGCAGTATTTT. It specifies CASSAGTKVDTQYF.

The chain links TRBV6-8 to TRBJ2-7; D is perhaps TRBD2 (5 bases). Trimming cost V 6 bases and J 2 bases, with 14 bases left between them. The CDR3 covers 14 residues. The germline V gene encodes CDR1 MNHGY and CDR2 SAAAGT. The CDR3 nucleotides are TGTGCCAGCAGAGGTCTGGCCGGGGCCTACGAGCAGTACGTC. Residues: CASRGLAGAYEQYV.

This chain links TRBV10-2 with TRBJ2-5, with TRBD1 as a possible D gene (5 bases). The CDR3 is made up of 13 amino acids. Germline values: CDR1 WSHSY, CDR2 SAAADI. Between the trimmed V and J ends, which lost 5 bases and 3 bases, there was a span of 10 bases. The CDR3 spells CASSHTGEETQYF. The CDR3 DNA reads TGCGCCAGCAGTCATACAGGAGAAGAGACCCAGTACTTC.

This clone occurred a few times. V gene TRBV6-8 combines with J gene TRBJ2-3; D is uncertain. The CDR3 is 12 amino acids. Between the trimmed V and J ends, which lost 8 bases and 0 bases, there was a span of 6 bases. Germline CDR1 and CDR2: MNHGY and SAAAGT. The CDR3 DNA follows: TGTGCCAGCGGGGTCAGCACAGATACGCAGTATTTT. This sequence encodes CASGVSTDTQYF.

The chain couples TRBV29-1 to TRBJ2-5; possible D gene TRBD2, 6 bases. Germline V lookup: CDR1 SQVTM, CDR2 ANQGSEA. V lost 4 bases to trimming and J lost 5 bases, with 11 bases between them. There are 12 residues in the CDR3. CDR3 bases: TGCAGCGTTGTTAGGGAGGCGGAGACCCAGTACTTC. This sequence encodes CSVVREAETQYF. Variable domain in full (rest from reference TRBV29-1 and TRBJ2-5): SAVISQKPSRDICQRGTSLTIQCQVDSQVTMMFWYRQQPGQSLTLIATANQGSEATYESGFVIDKFPISRPNLTFSTLTVSNMSPEDSSIYLCSVVREAETQYFGPGTRLLVL.

This clone has ten or more counts. The chain couples TRBV6-8 to TRBJ2-5; D not resolved. Trimming took off 6 bases at V and 5 bases at J, with 10 bases between the two ends. The CDR3 spans 12 residues. The germline V gene has CDR1 MNHGY and CDR2 SAAAGT. This CDR3 is CASSTSSETQYF. The DNA for the CDR3 is TGTGCCAGCAGCACGAGTAGCGAGACCCAGTACTTC.

This clone has only a few counts. This chain joins TRBV5-1 and TRBJ1-4; D is possibly TRBD1 (5 bases). The CDR3 length is 14 residues. The V end lost 0 bases, the J end lost 7 bases, and 10 bases lay between the germline ends. Germline CDR1 and CDR2: SGHRS and YFSETQ. CDR3 sequence: CASSLGGGGEKLFF. Here the CDR3 DNA reads TGCGCCAGCAGCTTGGGCGGGGGAGGTGAAAAACTGTTTTTT.

This clone was seen ten or more times. The rearrangement joins TRBV12-5 to TRBJ2-5; D may be TRBD2 (6 bases). CDR1 and CDR2 (germline): LGHNT, FRNRAP. The CDR3 sequence is 13 residues long. CDR3 region: CATAGGSGATQYF. CDR3 in DNA: TGTGCCACCGCGGGTGGTAGCGGCGCGACCCAGTACTTC.

This clone was picked up a small number of times. The chain joins TRBV28 to TRBJ1-1, with D uncertain. Germline loops: CDR1 MDHEN, CDR2 SYDVKM. The CDR3 length is 12 residues. V dropped 2 bases and J dropped 11 bases, with 12 bases sitting between them. Here the CDR3 DNA reads TGTGCCAGCAGTTTAGAAGTGGGAATGGCTTTCTTT. Residues: CASSLEVGMAFF.

The chain recombines TRBV30 with TRBJ2-1; D possibly corresponds to TRBD1 (7 bases). Per the germline V gene, CDR1 is GTSNPN and CDR2 is SVGIG (reference sequence). The CDR3 loop spans 17 amino acids. Trimming removed 1 base at V and 2 bases at J, with 18 bases between. CDR3 residues: CAWSGQGVAVTYNEQFF. The DNA of the CDR3 is TGTGCCTGGAGTGGACAGGGCGTAGCGGTCACCTACAATGAGCAGTTCTTC. Full variable domain (missing parts from reference TRBV30 and TRBJ2-1): SQTIHQWPATLVQPVGSPLSLECTVEGTSNPNLYWYRQAAGRGLQLLFYSVGIGQISSEVPQNLSASRPQDRQFILSSKKLLLSDSGFYLCAWSGQGVAVTYNEQFFGPGTRLTVL.

This clone was seen repeatedly, ten times or more. The chain uses TRBV23-1 and TRBJ2-3, with 8 bases that match TRBD1. TRBV23-1 is filed as an ORF, its function uncertain. This CDR3 region has 13 residues. Trimming took 6 bases from V and 9 from J; bases not matched to a gene: 8. The DNA for the CDR3 is TGCGCCAGCAGCCAACAGGGGGTGGAGACGCAGTATTTT. It translates to CASSQQGVETQYF.

The gene calls are TRBV19 and TRBJ1-5, with D possibly TRBD1 on 5 matching bases. The V gene's germline CDR1 is LNHDA and CDR2 SQIVND (reference sequence). The CDR3 is 14 amino acids. Trimming cost V 1 base and J 6 bases, with 10 bases left between them. CDR3 amino acids: CASSIGGFGQPQHF. The CDR3 nucleotides read TGTGCCAGTAGTATAGGGGGGTTCGGTCAGCCCCAGCATTTT.

The J gene is TRBJ2-1, the V gene TRBV19; D not certain. CDR1 and CDR2 from the germline V gene are LNHDA and SQIVND (reference sequence). Deletions cut 3 bases from V and 4 bases from J, with 1 base between. CDR3 length equals 11 residues. The CDR3 loop reads CASSIYNEQFF. The CDR3 DNA is TGTGCCAGTAGTATTTACAATGAGCAGTTCTTC.

This clone was detected only a few times. V gene TRBV12-5 combines with J gene TRBJ1-5, with 8 bases fitting TRBD1. Germline CDR1 LGHNT, CDR2 FRNRAP. The CDR3 runs 15 residues. CDR3 protein: CASTSSKDRVQPQHF. CDR3 DNA: TGTGCCAGCACCTCCTCCAAGGACAGGGTACAGCCCCAGCATTTT.

This clone was recorded a few times. The rearrangement links TRBV19 to TRBJ1-3; no definite D call. V was cut by 5 bases and J by 0 bases, with 11 bases left in between. The CDR3 has 15 amino acids. Germline loops: CDR1 LNHDA, CDR2 SQIVND (reference sequence). As DNA, the CDR3 is TGTGCCAGTAGTTCAACGGGTATCTCTGGAAACACCATATATTTT. It translates to CASSSTGISGNTIYF.

Sample share makes this clone large (0.1 to 1%). The rearrangement uses TRBV19 and TRBJ2-3, with TRBD1 matching over 7 bases. CDR3 length: 13 residues. Germline CDR1 is LNHDA and CDR2 is SQIVND (reference sequence). J gave up 3 bases and V 4 bases, and 1 base lay outside the gene matches. CDR3 in DNA: TGTGCCAGTAGTAAGGGACAGACAGATACGCAGTATTTT. The encoded protein is CASSKGQTDTQYF.

The rearrangement joins TRBV25-1 to TRBJ2-2, with 8 bases that match TRBD1. V shed 4 bases, J shed 6 bases, and the junction held 7 bases outside the gene matches. The CDR3 is made up of 15 amino acids. CDR1 is MGHDK, CDR2 SYGVNS, per germline. In DNA form, the CDR3 reads TGTGCCAGCAGTGCAACAGGGGGAAATTCCGGGGAGCTGTTTTTT. Its translation is CASSATGGNSGELFF.

This clone occurred a few times. This chain joins TRBV6-8 and TRBJ1-1; 8 bases agree with TRBD1. This CDR3 spans 12 amino acids. CDR1 MNHGY and CDR2 SAAAGT come from the germline V gene. Losses at the gene ends were 10 bases for V and 7 bases for J; bases not matched to a gene: 8. The CDR3 spells CAISGQGVEAFF. The CDR3 DNA reads TGTGCCATCAGCGGACAGGGTGTTGAAGCTTTCTTT.

The chain links TRBV6-8 to TRBJ1-5; D not certain. This CDR3 region has 15 residues. V was cut by 4 bases and J by 0 bases, with 10 bases left in between. Germline values: CDR1 MNHGY, CDR2 SAAAGT. The DNA of the CDR3 is TGTGCCAGCAGTTGGGCGAGGGATAGCAATCAGCCCCAGCATTTT. Protein product: CASSWARDSNQPQHF.

The rearrangement joins TRBV19 to TRBJ2-2; D is ambiguous. CDR3 length equals 12 residues. V lost 3 bases to trimming and J lost 6 bases, with 5 bases between them. Germline V gene data show CDR1 as LNHDA and CDR2 as SQIVND (reference sequence). CDR3 DNA sequence: TGTGCCAGTAGTATCGGACCCGGGGAGCTGTTTTTT. It codes for CASSIGPGELFF.

This clone was seen more than once but under ten times. The chain carries TRBV30 and TRBJ1-6, with D possibly matching TRBD1 (5 bases). The length of the CDR3 is 13 residues. Germline CDR1 reads GTSNPN; CDR2 reads SVGIG (reference sequence). The germline V and J ends were trimmed by 0 bases and 8 bases, with 8 bases remaining between them. The CDR3 spells CAWSVVGDSPLHF. The CDR3 DNA sequence: TGTGCCTGGAGTGTTGTAGGGGATTCACCCCTCCACTTT. Looking up the rest from reference TRBV30 and TRBJ1-6 gives the full variable domain: SQTIHQWPATLVQPVGSPLSLECTVEGTSNPNLYWYRQAAGRGLQLLFYSVGIGQISSEVPQNLSASRPQDRQFILSSKKLLLSDSGFYLCAWSVVGDSPLHFGNGTRLTVT.

By share of the sample, this clone is medium-sized. The chain has TRBV25-1 and TRBJ1-6, with D perhaps TRBD1 (5 bases). Trimming stripped 4 bases from V and 6 bases from J, with 7 bases between. This CDR3 comprises 13 residues. The germline CDR1 and CDR2 sequences are MGHDK and SYGVNS. The CDR3 bases are TGTGCCAGCAGTGTCGGGGCTAATTCACCCCTCCACTTT. It specifies CASSVGANSPLHF.

This clone is labeled as medium-sized (0.01 to 0.1%). The CDR3 loop reads CASSAGDSYNEQFF. The CDR3 DNA reads as TGTGCCAGCAGCGCAGGGGACTCCTACAATGAGCAGTTCTTC. The rearrangement uses TRBV9 and TRBJ2-1, with D maybe TRBD1 (6 bases). The CDR3 has 14 amino acids. Trimming removed 3 bases at V and 0 bases at J, with 7 bases between. Germline values: CDR1 SGDLS, CDR2 YYNGEE.

This clone is classed as medium-sized. The chain employs TRBV11-3 and TRBJ1-6; D is undetermined. Germline CDR1 reads SGHNT; CDR2 reads YENEEA. CDR3 length equals 15 residues. V shed 3 bases and J shed 1 base, with 7 bases lying between them. This chain's CDR3 is CASSFFRSYNSPLHF. The CDR3 DNA is TGTGCCAGCAGCTTTTTTAGGTCCTATAATTCACCCCTCCACTTT.

The V gene is TRBV28, the J gene TRBJ2-3; perhaps D is TRBD1 or TRBD2 (5 bases each). Germline-derived CDR1 and CDR2 are MDHEN and SYDVKM. V was shortened by 2 bases and J by 4 bases, with 10 bases between the two germline ends. The CDR3 runs to 14 residues. As DNA, the CDR3 is TGTGCCAGCAGTTTACCGGGGCGTTCAGATACGCAGTATTTT. This codes for CASSLPGRSDTQYF.

This clone is medium-sized. The chain is built from TRBV6-8 and TRBJ2-7, with 7 bases lining up with TRBD1. After removal of 5 bases from V and 2 bases from J, the junction contained 15 bases not matched to a gene. This CDR3 contains 17 residues. Germline values: CDR1 MNHGY, CDR2 SAAAGT. The DNA of the CDR3 is TGTGCCAGCAGTAAACTTGACAGGGTTTTGAGGGCCTACGAGCAGTACTTC. Protein product: CASSKLDRVLRAYEQYF.

Ten or more counts support this clone. The gene calls are TRBV11-3 and TRBJ2-5; TRBD1 agrees at 7 bases. CDR1 and CDR2 from the germline V gene are SGHNT and YENEEA. V shed 3 bases and J 2 bases; nucleotides not matched to a gene: 6. The CDR3 is 15 amino acids. Here the CDR3 DNA reads TGTGCCAGCAGCTTGGCGGGCAGGGGGCAAGAGACCCAGTACTTC. It is translated as CASSLAGRGQETQYF.

The chain employs TRBV28 and TRBJ2-7; perhaps TRBD1 as D (6 bases). Trimming stripped 2 bases from V and 6 bases from J, with 14 bases between. CDR1 is MDHEN, CDR2 SYDVKM, per germline. The CDR3 sequence is 14 residues long. In nucleotides, the CDR3 is TGTGCCAGCAGTTTACGCTTACAGGGCGGCGAGCAGTACGTC. As protein: CASSLRLQGGEQYV.